The 14 T cell receptor beta chains below were found in one sample sequenced in a study of control samples from healthy donors and cancer patients. The method was immunoSEQ multiplex PCR; TCRdb's version includes in-frame clones alone and lacks a portion of them. The sample lists some 97,000 clones, about 90% occurring once. The sample consisted of blood. The receptors were sampled from a woman between 45 and 65 years old in good health.

The chain combines TRBV12-5 with TRBJ1-1, with a possible D match to TRBD1 (6 bases). This CDR3 is built from 18 residues. Germline V gene data show CDR1 as LGHNT and CDR2 as FRNRAP. Trimming took 0 bases from V and 1 from J, leaving 18 bases between them. For the CDR3, the DNA is TGTGCTAGTGGTTTGGTACTATCCGGGGGCTACACGAACACTGAAGCTTTCTTT. It encodes CASGLVLSGGYTNTEAFF.

This clone is a singleton in its sample. V is TRBV3-1 (or the pseudogene TRBV3-2) and J is TRBJ1-1, with D maybe TRBD1 (6 bases). CDR1 is LGHDT and CDR2 is YNNKEL in the germline V gene (reference sequence). The CDR3 loop spans 17 amino acids. V was trimmed by 0 bases and J by 0 bases, leaving 14 bases between them. The CDR3 nucleotides are TGTGCCAGCAGCCAAGAAGGGAGGGGGTACATGAACACTGAAGCTTTCTTT. Translating it yields CASSQEGRGYMNTEAFF.

This clone was picked up a small number of times. This chain connects TRBV4-3 to TRBJ1-1, with TRBD1 matching 7 bases. The V gene's germline CDR1 is LGHNA and CDR2 YSLEER. Unmatched junction bases numbered 15, after V lost 4 bases and J lost 4 bases. CDR3 length: 17 residues. CDR3 sequence (DNA): TGCGCCAGCAGCCGAGGGACGACAGGGACTTTTGGCACTGAAGCTTTCTTT. Translated: CASSRGTTGTFGTEAFF.

The genes are TRBV6-2 or TRBV6-3 and TRBJ2-7, with 12 nucleotides matching TRBD2. The germline CDR1 and CDR2 sequences are MNHEY and SVGEGT. CDR3 length equals 18 residues. V lost 6 bases to trimming and J lost 3 bases; unmatched junction nucleotides: 15. The CDR3 protein is CASSSPTSGGIKIYEQYF. For the CDR3, the DNA is TGTGCCAGCAGCTCACCAACTAGCGGGGGGATCAAAATCTACGAGCAGTACTTC.

The chain is built from TRBV29-1 and TRBJ1-2, with D unresolved. The CDR3 loop spans 14 amino acids. CDR1 is SQVTM and CDR2 is ANQGSEA in the germline V gene. V dropped 4 bases and J dropped 7 bases, with 19 bases sitting between them. In DNA, the CDR3 is TGCAGCGTTGGAGAGAGGGCGGCAGCGGGTGGCTACACCTTC. It translates to CSVGERAAAGGYTF. Full variable domain (outside the CDR3, taken from reference TRBV29-1 and TRBJ1-2): SAVISQKPSRDICQRGTSLTIQCQVDSQVTMMFWYRQQPGQSLTLIATANQGSEATYESGFVIDKFPISRPNLTFSTLTVSNMSPEDSSIYLCSVGERAAAGGYTFGSGTRLTVV.

The CDR3 here is CSASGDTEAFF. The CDR3, as DNA: TGCAGTGCATCAGGGGACACTGAAGCTTTCTTT. The V gene is TRBV20-1, the J gene TRBJ1-1, with D perhaps TRBD1 (6 bases). The CDR3 extends over 11 amino acids. The germline V gene has CDR1 DFQATT and CDR2 SNEGSKA (reference sequence). V was clipped by 6 bases and J by 3 bases, with 8 bases between them.

The chain recombines TRBV10-2 with TRBJ1-1; possibly TRBD1 for D (5 bases). Trimming took 8 bases from V and 7 from J, leaving 17 bases between them. This CDR3 spans 13 amino acids. Germline assignment: CDR1 WSHSY and CDR2 SAAADI. The CDR3 sequence: CASRDAPSYEAFF. CDR3 coding DNA: TGCGCCAGCCGGGACGCCCCTAGTTATGAAGCTTTCTTT.

The rearrangement joins TRBV12-1 to TRBJ2-7. TRBV12-1 is a listed pseudogene. The CDR3 is 15 residues long. In nucleotides, the CDR3 is TGTGCCAGCAGCTTTGAGGGGAGAGGGCCCTACGAGCAGTACGTC. Protein: CASSFEGRGPYEQYV.

The count of this clone is one. This sequence joins TRBV27 and TRBJ2-3; 7 bases are shared with TRBD2. J was trimmed by 3 bases and V by 4 bases; bases with no gene match: 10. CDR1 and CDR2 (germline): MNHEY, SMNVEV (reference sequence). CDR3 size: 16 residues. The chain's CDR3 is CASSSSKRDLTDTQYF. As DNA, the CDR3 is TGTGCCAGCAGTTCATCGAAGCGGGACCTTACAGATACGCAGTATTTT.

V is TRBV19 and J is TRBJ2-5; 7 bases align to TRBD1. V was pared by 9 bases and J by 5 bases, with 6 bases of the junction left unmatched. The CDR3 runs 12 residues. Germline loops: CDR1 LNHDA, CDR2 SQIVND (reference sequence). CDR3 bases: TGTGCCAGAACACAGGGGCGGGAGACCCAGTACTTC. Amino acids: CARTQGRETQYF.

The chain is built from TRBV28 and TRBJ1-2; a possible D gene is TRBD1 (6 bases). V lost 6 bases to trimming and J lost 3 bases, with 11 bases between them. The CDR3 contains 13 residues. The germline CDR1 and CDR2 sequences are MDHEN and SYDVKM. The CDR3 loop is CASRTGMDYGYTF. The CDR3 DNA is TGTGCCAGCAGAACAGGGATGGACTATGGCTACACCTTC.

This chain uses TRBV7-9 with TRBJ1-2; D gene ambiguous. Germline V lookup: CDR1 SEHNR, CDR2 FQNEAQ (reference sequence). The CDR3 is 15 amino acids. Trimming removed 5 bases at V and 0 bases at J, with 13 bases between. The chain's CDR3 is CASSIIGSPNYGYTF. CDR3 in DNA: TGTGCCAGCAGCATTATTGGGAGCCCTAACTATGGCTACACCTTC.

The V gene is TRBV30, the J gene TRBJ1-1; D remains unclear. CDR3 size: 12 residues. Germline CDR1 is GTSNPN and CDR2 is SVGIG (reference sequence). Trimming pared 6 bases from V and 2 bases from J, leaving 10 bases between. This chain's CDR3 is CACVRGNTEAFF. In DNA, the CDR3 is TGTGCCTGTGTACGGGGAAACACTGAAGCTTTCTTT.

This chain connects TRBV7-9 to TRBJ1-5; no clear D. Looked up from germline, CDR1 is SEHNR and CDR2 is FQNEAQ (reference sequence). V was trimmed by 5 bases and J by 7 bases, leaving 12 bases between them. The CDR3 sequence is 13 residues long. The CDR3 region is CASSRREEQPQHF. CDR3 bases: TGTGCCAGCAGCCGGAGAGAGGAACAGCCCCAGCATTTT.